These 16 T cell receptor beta chains were sequenced from one sample in a study of blood T cell repertoires in COVID-19. The data were produced by immunoSEQ multiplex PCR, yet TCRdb's version contains in-frame clones alone and is incomplete. The sample consists of some 80,000 clones, roughly 78% of them appearing once. Sequencing input: peripheral blood. The receptors stem from a man in his sixties with COVID-19, enrolled during active disease.

The chain employs TRBV4-1 and TRBJ1-1, with D unresolved. The CDR3 loop spans 16 amino acids. V was pared by 0 bases and J by 2 bases, with 13 bases between. In germline, CDR1 is MGHRA, CDR2 YSYEKL. CDR3 residues: CASSQEREVTNTEAFF. Here the CDR3 DNA reads TGCGCCAGCAGCCAAGAACGTGAGGTTACCAACACTGAAGCTTTCTTT.

This clone was picked up one time. This sample also contains other DNA sequences that code for the same CDR3. The CDR3 spells CASSLGGGNTEAFF. In DNA form, the CDR3 reads TGTGCCAGCAGCTTAGGAGGGGGGAACACTGAAGCTTTCTTT. V gene TRBV11-2 combines with J gene TRBJ1-1; the D gene is possibly TRBD1 (6 bases). CDR3 size: 14 residues. Germline V gives CDR1 SGHAT, CDR2 FQNNGV. V lost 1 base and J lost 1, with 7 bases in between.

This clone was seen more than once but under ten times. The J gene is TRBJ2-5, the V gene TRBV5-1; D is unresolved. This CDR3 contains 15 residues. Trimming removed 0 bases from V and 0 bases from J, with 9 bases in between. From germline, CDR1 is SGHRS and CDR2 YFSETQ. DNA of the CDR3: TGCGCCAGCAGCTTGGCCGCAGATCACCAAGAGACCCAGTACTTC. It yields the protein CASSLAADHQETQYF.

This rearrangement joins TRBV19 to TRBJ1-1, with 9 bases matching TRBD1. Trimming took 4 bases from V and 4 from J; bases not matched to a gene: 1. Germline V gene lookup returns CDR1 LNHDA and CDR2 SQIVND (reference sequence). The CDR3 contains 13 residues. CDR3 amino acids: CASSKTGGTEAFF. DNA for the CDR3: TGTGCCAGTAGTAAGACAGGGGGCACTGAAGCTTTCTTT.

Only a few counts were recorded for this clone. The rearrangement links TRBV4-1 to TRBJ2-3; TRBD1 matches at 9 bases. The germline gives CDR1 MGHRA, CDR2 YSYEKL. The CDR3 has 16 residues. Unmatched junction bases numbered 9, after V lost 6 bases and J lost 2 bases. This CDR3 is CASRVTGTGLTDTQYF. The CDR3 nucleotides are TGCGCCAGCAGAGTTACCGGGACAGGGCTCACAGATACGCAGTATTTT.

V gene TRBV14 combines with J gene TRBJ2-3; 8 bases match TRBD2. The J segment lost 8 bases and the V segment lost 4 bases, leaving 11 bases of the junction unmatched. CDR1 and CDR2 (germline): SGHDN, FVKESK. The CDR3 contains 15 residues. CDR3 in amino acids: CASSPRGGLVVTQYF. DNA of the CDR3: TGTGCCAGCAGCCCGAGAGGGGGACTAGTTGTTACGCAGTATTTT.

The chain joins TRBV18 to TRBJ1-1; 9 nucleotides line up with TRBD1. V lost 2 bases to trimming and J lost 1 base; unmatched junction nucleotides: 2. The CDR3 totals 15 residues. Germline CDR1 and CDR2: KGHSH and LQKENI. The CDR3 coding sequence is TGTGCCAGCTCACCAACGGGACAGGGGAACACTGAAGCTTTCTTT. Encoded protein: CASSPTGQGNTEAFF. Filled out from reference TRBV18 and TRBJ1-1, the complete variable domain reads NAGVMQNPRHLVRRRGQEARLRCSPMKGHSHVYWYRQLPEEGLKFMVYLQKENIIDESGMPKERFSAEFPKEGPSILRIQQVVRGDSAAYFCASSPTGQGNTEAFFGQGTRLTVV.

This clone showed up just a few times. The chain has TRBV5-5 and TRBJ2-5, with D possibly matching TRBD1 (6 bases). CDR3 size: 13 residues. CDR1 SGHKS and CDR2 YYEKEE come from the germline V gene (reference sequence). Trimming removed 3 bases at V and 6 bases at J, with 12 bases between. CDR3 in amino acids: CASSSRGVQTQYF. The CDR3 nucleotides are TGTGCCAGCAGCTCCAGGGGAGTTCAGACCCAGTACTTC.

This clone was counted between two and nine times. The V gene is TRBV19, the J gene TRBJ1-2, with 7 positions matching TRBD1. The CDR3 is 14 residues long. Germline V CDR1 and CDR2: LNHDA, SQIVND (reference sequence). With V trimmed by 6 bases and J by 7 bases, 11 bases remained unmatched. Here the CDR3 reads CASRYRDSGGGYTF. DNA of the CDR3: TGTGCCAGTAGGTATAGGGACAGTGGCGGTGGCTACACCTTC.

The gene calls are TRBV5-4 and TRBJ1-1, with TRBD1 matching over 10 bases. Unmatched junction bases numbered 21, after V lost 6 bases and J lost 1 base. The CDR3 runs to 20 residues. CDR1 SGHNT and CDR2 YYREEE come from the germline V gene (reference sequence). CDR3 nucleotide sequence: TGTGCCAGCACCGGGCCAACCCACCACACAGGACAGGGGGAGAACACTGAAGCTTTCTTT. This translates into CASTGPTHHTGQGENTEAFF.

The chain uses TRBV18 and TRBJ2-1, with a possible D match to TRBD1 (6 bases). The V and J ends lost 7 bases and 5 bases respectively, with 18 bases between them. CDR3 length equals 15 residues. CDR1 is KGHSH and CDR2 is LQKENI in the germline V gene. CDR3 in DNA: TGTGCCAGCTGTCCCGGCAGGGGAGTAAACAATGAGCAGTTCTTC. Its translation: CASCPGRGVNNEQFF.

This clone was seen a single time. The chain has TRBV29-1 and TRBJ2-2, with TRBD1 matching 8 bases. Germline V gene sequence: CDR1 SQVTM, CDR2 ANQGSEA. Trimming took 5 bases from V and 5 from J; bases not matched to a gene: 7. The CDR3 extends over 14 amino acids. The CDR3 DNA follows: TGCAGCGTTCCGACAGGGGCGAGGACCGGGGAGCTGTTTTTT. Its translation is CSVPTGARTGELFF.

The chain recombines TRBV27 with TRBJ2-1; no clear D gene. CDR1 is MNHEY and CDR2 is SMNVEV in the germline V gene (reference sequence). The CDR3 has 15 residues. V was clipped by 0 bases and J by 8 bases, with 14 bases between them. This chain's CDR3 is CASSLSSFELHEQFF. CDR3 bases: TGTGCCAGCAGTTTATCGAGCTTCGAGTTGCATGAGCAGTTCTTC.

Of note for this clone: Distinct nucleotide sequences in the sample also encode this CDR3. V is TRBV5-1 and J is TRBJ1-1, with TRBD1 as a possible D gene (6 bases). This CDR3 has 14 residues. Germline V gives CDR1 SGHRS, CDR2 YFSETQ. V was shortened by 3 bases and J by 0 bases, with 9 bases between the two germline ends. The chain's CDR3 is CASSSQGMNTEAFF. The CDR3 nucleotides are TGCGCCAGCAGCTCACAGGGTATGAACACTGAAGCTTTCTTT. Variable domain in full (rest from reference TRBV5-1 and TRBJ1-1): KAGVTQTPRYLIKTRGQQVTLSCSPISGHRSVSWYQQTPGQGLQFLFEYFSETQRNKGNFPGRFSGRQFSNSRSEMNVSTLELGDSALYLCASSSQGMNTEAFFGQGTRLTVV.

This clone appeared a single time. The V call is TRBV10-3, the J call TRBJ1-4; tentative D call: TRBD1 (6 bases). Trimming stripped 0 bases from V and 3 bases from J, with 11 bases between. Germline CDR1 is ENHRY and CDR2 is SYGVKD. The CDR3 consists of 16 residues. In DNA form, the CDR3 reads TGTGCCATCAGTGAGTCTTCGGCAGGGGCTAATGAAAAACTGTTTTTT. It translates to CAISESSAGANEKLFF.

V usage is TRBV18 and J usage is TRBJ2-1; TRBD2 matches at 10 bases. With V trimmed by 6 bases and J by 0 bases, 11 bases remained unmatched. CDR1 and CDR2 from the germline V gene are KGHSH and LQKENI. The CDR3 loop spans 18 amino acids. CDR3 DNA sequence: TGTGCCAGCTCCTCAGTAGCGGGAGGAGCGAACTCCTACAATGAGCAGTTCTTC. This translates into CASSSVAGGANSYNEQFF.